This T cell receptor beta chain was recovered during a study of cytomegalovirus exposure and HLA in healthy donors. Whole-study findings and limits: Cytomegalovirus association was assigned to 150 to 200 TCR beta chains.

TCRdb keeps only in-frame clones here, not all; method: immunoSEQ multiplex PCR. The sample consists of tens of thousands of clones, around 92% of them appearing once. Among the 120 subjects of the validation cohort, separate from the roughly 700-subject first cohort, were the donors. Comments on this clone: Its specificity is not known.

The CDR3 runs 17 residues. Trimming removed 5 bases from V and 6 bases from J; junction bases left unmatched: 14. CDR1 is MGHDK, CDR2 SYGVNS, per germline. The sequenced material came from PBMCs. The chain uses TRBV25-1 and TRBJ2-1; 9 positions match TRBD2. The sequence came from a man younger than 35 in good health and CMV-seropositive. CDR3 loop: CASSPWQEGLAGNEQFF. In nucleotides, the CDR3 is TGTGCCAGCAGTCCGTGGCAGGAGGGACTAGCAGGCAATGAGCAGTTCTTC.